These 14 T cell receptor beta chains came from one sample sequenced in a study of blood T cells in healthy people across ages. Primers used in a second PCR of roughly 7 to 12 cycles were a sample-barcoded 5' primer and a J-beta primer mix. TCRdb passed the 5' RACE reads through MiXCR, listing each CDR3 protein once. The sample holds around 670,000 distinct CDR3 sequences, 25% to 30% seen once. What was sequenced was blood. These receptors all come from a woman older than 75 in good health.

Many counts were recorded for this clonotype. The genes are TRBV20-1 and TRBJ2-3; D gene ambiguous. Germline CDR1 is DFQATT and CDR2 is SNEGSKA (reference sequence). The CDR3 is 12 residues long. Trimming stripped 6 bases from V and 6 bases from J, with 13 bases between. In DNA, the CDR3 is TGCAGTGCCCCCGGACCTAAGGATACGCAGTATTTT. It codes for CSAPGPKDTQYF.

Comment on this clonotype: Given a much more abundant clone one base away, this may be a read error. The chain combines TRBV7-9 with TRBJ2-5; D may match TRBD1 or TRBD2 (5 bases each). Germline loops: CDR1 SEHNR, CDR2 FQNEAQ (reference sequence). CDR3 size: 11 residues. Trimming pared 7 bases from V and 9 bases from J, leaving 12 bases between. The CDR3 DNA follows: TGTGCCAGCACTAAAGAGGGACCCCAGTACTTC. It specifies CASTKEGPQYF.

In its sample, this clonotype was seen many times. The chain carries TRBV6-5 and TRBJ2-7; 7 bases map to TRBD1. The CDR3 extends over 14 amino acids. The J segment lost 0 bases and the V segment lost 6 bases, leaving 5 bases of the junction unmatched. The V gene's germline CDR1 is MNHEY and CDR2 SVGAGI. CDR3 sequence reads: CASRQGVDSYEQYF. The CDR3 bases are TGTGCCAGCAGGCAGGGGGTTGACTCCTACGAGCAGTACTTC.

A word on this clonotype: This may arise from a read error, as a much more abundant clone is one base away. This sequence joins TRBV9 and TRBJ1-6; D gene unclear. Looked up from germline, CDR1 is SGDLS and CDR2 is YYNGEE. The CDR3 sequence is 15 residues long. V was shortened by 3 bases and J by 1 base, with 8 bases between the two germline ends. As DNA, the CDR3 is TGTGCCAGCAGCGCGGACCCGTCCTATAATTCACCCCTCCACTTT. Translated: CASSADPSYNSPLHF.

This clonotype was detected a few times. A much larger clone is a single base away; this may be a read error. The chain joins TRBV5-1 to TRBJ2-4, with 7 bases identical to TRBD1. This CDR3 contains 19 residues. V lost 0 bases and J lost 0; bases outside the gene matches: 12. Germline loops: CDR1 SGHRS, CDR2 YFSETQ. This CDR3 reads CASSLDGVTGEIAKNIQYF. The CDR3 DNA reads TGCGCCAGCAGCTTGGACGGCGTTACAGGGGAAATAGCCAAAAACATTCAGTACTTC.

This chain links TRBV30 with TRBJ1-2, with a weak D call TRBD1 (5 bases). Trimming pared 4 bases from V and 3 bases from J, leaving 12 bases between. From germline, CDR1 is GTSNPN and CDR2 SVGIG (reference sequence). CDR3 size: 13 residues. The CDR3 here is CAWTKGLDYGYTF. The CDR3 nucleotides read TGTGCCTGGACTAAGGGGTTAGACTATGGCTACACCTTC.

This clonotype was observed at least ten times. The rearrangement joins TRBV5-1 to TRBJ2-5; tentative D call: TRBD1 (6 bases). V shed 3 bases and J shed 2 bases, with 8 bases lying between them. Germline V gene sequence: CDR1 SGHRS, CDR2 YFSETQ. The CDR3 has 13 residues. Here the CDR3 reads CASSSQGQETQYF. The CDR3 bases are TGCGCCAGCAGCTCTCAGGGGCAAGAGACCCAGTACTTC. The complete variable domain, with remaining parts taken from reference TRBV5-1 and TRBJ2-5, reads KAGVTQTPRYLIKTRGQQVTLSCSPISGHRSVSWYQQTPGQGLQFLFEYFSETQRNKGNFPGRFSGRQFSNSRSEMNVSTLELGDSALYLCASSSQGQETQYFGPGTRLLVL.

This clonotype showed up just a few times. J is TRBJ1-1 and V is TRBV3-1; D is unclear. Trimming shortened V by 1 base and J by 6 bases, and 9 bases separated the two germline ends. CDR3 length: 13 residues. Germline loops: CDR1 LGHDT, CDR2 YNNKEL (reference sequence). The CDR3 loop is CASSQGLLSEAFF. The CDR3 DNA is TGTGCCAGCAGCCAAGGACTGCTCTCTGAAGCTTTCTTT.

The sample holds a few counts of this clonotype. This chain joins TRBV6-2 or TRBV6-3 and TRBJ1-1, with 9 bases lining up with TRBD1. V dropped 7 bases and J dropped 10; count of bases not matched to a gene: 16. Per the germline V gene, CDR1 is MNHEY and CDR2 is SVGEGT. CDR3 length equals 15 residues. CDR3: CASTEGGQGGVRAFF. The CDR3 DNA is TGTGCCAGCACCGAGGGGGGACAGGGTGGTGTGAGAGCTTTCTTT.

The chain links TRBV6-2 or TRBV6-3 to TRBJ1-1; 7 bases fit TRBD1. J was trimmed by 6 bases and V by 6 bases; bases with no gene match: 7. This CDR3 is built from 13 residues. CDR1 and CDR2 (germline): MNHEY, SVGEGT. CDR3 sequence (DNA): TGTGCCAGCAGGGGGACAGCGATCGCTGAAGCTTTCTTT. It is translated as CASRGTAIAEAFF.

Comment on this clonotype: An end of the junction does not agree with germline; a read error may underlie this. V usage is TRBV12-3 or TRBV12-4 and J usage is TRBJ2-3; D possibly matches TRBD1 or TRBD2 (5 bases each). CDR3 length: 14 amino acids. For the CDR3, the DNA is TGTGCCAGCAGCTGGGACGTGAGCACAGATGCGCAGTATTTT. This gives the protein CASSWDVSTDAQYF.

The chain combines TRBV7-2 with TRBJ1-2; 7 nucleotides agree with TRBD1. Germline V gene data show CDR1 as SGHTA and CDR2 as FQGNSA. There are 16 residues in the CDR3. V shed 2 bases and J 5 bases; nucleotides not matched to a gene: 11. The CDR3 here is CASSLTGVTGGYGYTF. CDR3 nucleotides: TGTGCCAGCAGCTTAACAGGGGTAACGGGAGGTTATGGCTACACCTTC.

This clonotype was seen a few times. This sequence joins TRBV19 and TRBJ2-3; D is unresolved. Trimming took off 7 bases at V and 4 bases at J, with 12 bases between the two ends. The CDR3 covers 13 residues. CDR1 and CDR2 from the germline V gene are LNHDA and SQIVND (reference sequence). The CDR3 region is CASTPIGADTQYF. CDR3 nucleotides: TGTGCCAGTACCCCCATTGGAGCAGATACGCAGTATTTT.

At least ten counts were recorded for this clonotype. The chain links TRBV6-4 to TRBJ2-3, with TRBD2 matching 13 bases. This CDR3 has 16 amino acids. The V segment lost 5 bases and the J segment 2 bases; nucleotides outside the gene matches: 4. The V gene's germline CDR1 is MRHNA and CDR2 SNTAGT. The CDR3 protein is CASSQLAGGTTDTQYF. The CDR3 DNA follows: TGTGCCAGCAGTCAACTAGCGGGGGGGACCACAGATACGCAGTATTTT.